Each of the 20 T cell receptor beta chains below was sequenced from the same sample in a study of human T cells and chemical hapten exposure. TCRdb ran MiXCR on the RACE reads and lists one entry per CDR3 protein. Of 45,000 to 60,000 distinct CDR3 sequences in the sample, about 9% were seen once. Time point indicated: patch test 1, 2 weeks after DPC sensitization. The sample's treatment: therapeutic diphenylcyclopropenone sensitization with weekly scalp DPC. The specimen comprised whole blood, sampled in connection with sensitization to the hapten diphenylcyclopropenone (DPC). The receptors here all came from a woman in her forties with alopecia areata. Some clones in this sample may be carry-over from other donors' samples.

The chain has TRBV5-1 and TRBJ2-3, with TRBD1 matching 7 bases. The CDR3 spans 14 residues. V trimming: 3 bases; J trimming: 6 bases; junction bases outside the gene matches: 7. Germline V gene lookup returns CDR1 SGHRS and CDR2 YFSETQ. CDR3 sequence: CASSSKTGPDTQYF. CDR3 sequence (DNA): TGCGCCAGCAGCTCAAAGACAGGGCCGGATACGCAGTATTTT.

Comments on this clonotype: One end of the junction fails to match germline, which may point to a read error. This chain connects TRBV2 to TRBJ1-1, with 7 bases matching TRBD1. This CDR3 has 14 amino acids. Germline CDR1 and CDR2: SNHLY and FYNNEI. CDR3 nucleotides: TGTGCCAGCAGCGAAGGGACAGAAAACACTGAAGCTTTCTTT. Translating it yields CASSEGTENTEAFF.

The J gene is TRBJ1-4, the V gene TRBV11-3; D is unclear. This CDR3 has 16 residues. Trimming cost V 5 bases and J 1 base, with 14 bases left between them. Germline CDR1 is SGHNT and CDR2 is YENEEA. CDR3 nucleotide sequence: TGTGCCAGCAGCACCCAACAGCTAGAAACTAATGAAAAACTGTTTTTT. Amino acids: CASSTQQLETNEKLFF.

This clonotype occurred many times. This chain joins TRBV12-2 and TRBJ2-3; the table's D call, TRBD2, was not checked against the DNA. TRBV12-2 has pseudogene status. The CDR3 covers 13 residues. CDR3 DNA: TGTGCAGCTAGCGGGGGGTATACAGATACGCAGTATTTT. This gives the protein CAASGGYTDTQYF.

This clonotype was seen once. The junction and the germline gene differ at one end; a read error may be behind it. The chain carries TRBV7-2 and TRBJ2-4; 7 bases are shared with TRBD2. CDR3 length: 14 residues. Germline assignment: CDR1 SGHTA and CDR2 FQGNSA. CDR3 sequence: CAGSLDAGGSIQYF. CDR3 bases: TGTGCCGGCAGCTTAGATGCCGGGGGGAGCATTCAGTACTTC.

In its sample, this clonotype was seen many times. The J gene is TRBJ1-3, the V gene TRBV4-2; D is unclear. The CDR3 sequence is 15 residues long. V lost 4 bases, J lost 4 bases, and 14 bases lay in between. Germline loops: CDR1 LGHNA, CDR2 YNFKEQ. CDR3 sequence: CASSREAGGGNTIYF. The CDR3 DNA is TGTGCCAGCAGCCGTGAAGCGGGTGGCGGAAACACCATATATTTT.

The J gene is TRBJ2-7, the V gene TRBV6-2 or TRBV6-3, with 10 bases aligning to TRBD1. The V gene end was trimmed by 4 bases and the J gene end by 8 bases; junction bases not matched to a gene: 8. The CDR3 has 14 residues. Germline V CDR1 and CDR2: MNHEY, SVGEGT. CDR3 sequence (DNA): TGTGCCAGCAGTTTTTGGACAGGGGGGAAGAAGCAGTACTTC. This gives the protein CASSFWTGGKKQYF.

This clonotype was seen a handful of times. The J gene is TRBJ1-1, the V gene TRBV5-1; 7 bases are a match to TRBD1. This CDR3 is built from 16 residues. Germline-derived CDR1 and CDR2 are SGHRS and YFSETQ. After removal of 8 bases from V and 3 bases from J, the junction contained 16 bases not matched to a gene. CDR3 bases: TGCGCCAGTTCGACAGGGAGGTTGGGCAATCACACTGAAGCTTTCTTT. Protein: CASSTGRLGNHTEAFF.

This clonotype was observed a handful of times. This chain joins TRBV2 and TRBJ2-3; D is ambiguous. This CDR3 spans 15 amino acids. Trimming removed 3 bases from V and 6 bases from J, with 16 bases in between. Germline V gene lookup returns CDR1 SNHLY and CDR2 FYNNEI. CDR3 residues: CASSDLRSVGDTQYF. CDR3 bases: TGTGCCAGCAGTGATCTGAGATCCGTCGGTGATACGCAGTATTTT. Full variable domain (outside the CDR3, taken from reference TRBV2 and TRBJ2-3): EPEVTQTPSHQVTQMGQEVILRCVPISNHLYFYWYRQILGQKVEFLVSFYNNEISEKSEIFDDQFSVERPDGSNFTLKIRSTKLEDSAMYFCASSDLRSVGDTQYFGPGTRLTVL.

This clonotype was picked up a small number of times. J is TRBJ2-7 and V is TRBV12-3 or TRBV12-4, with 11 bases that match TRBD2. This CDR3 comprises 15 residues. V shed 5 bases, J shed 2 bases, and the junction held 5 bases outside the gene matches. The CDR3: CASSLLSGGAYEQYF. CDR3 coding DNA: TGTGCCAGCAGTCTCCTTAGCGGGGGGGCCTACGAGCAGTACTTC.

This clonotype appeared many times. The chain uses TRBV3-1 and TRBJ1-2; tentatively, D is TRBD1 (6 bases). This CDR3 has 14 residues. V was clipped by 4 bases and J by 7 bases, with 16 bases between them. Germline loops: CDR1 LGHDT, CDR2 YNNKEL (reference sequence). The CDR3 DNA follows: TGTGCCAGCAGCCCCCCCCGGGGGCTGGTTGGCTACACCTTC. Protein product: CASSPPRGLVGYTF.

This clonotype was observed at least ten times. The CDR3 spells CASCEGLVANEKLFF. The CDR3 DNA reads as TGTGCCAGCTGTGAGGGACTTGTGGCTAATGAAAAACTGTTTTTT. This chain joins TRBV9 and TRBJ1-4; D is perhaps TRBD1 (5 bases). The CDR3 runs to 15 residues. Trimming took 7 bases from V and 3 from J, leaving 16 bases between them. From germline, CDR1 is SGDLS and CDR2 YYNGEE.

V gene TRBV5-1 combines with J gene TRBJ2-1; 7 bases are shared with TRBD2. This CDR3 has 16 residues. In germline, CDR1 is SGHRS, CDR2 YFSETQ. Trimming at V came to 0 bases and at J to 2 bases, leaving 5 bases not matched to a gene. CDR3 region: CASSLVVRGAYNEQFF. The CDR3, as DNA: TGCGCCAGCAGCTTGGTTGTCCGGGGGGCCTACAATGAGCAGTTCTTC.

This clonotype was found a few times. The V gene is TRBV7-6, the J gene TRBJ1-3; 7 positions match TRBD1. The CDR3 is made up of 14 amino acids. The germline gives CDR1 SGHVS, CDR2 FNYEAQ. Trimming took 6 bases from V and 8 from J; bases not matched to a gene: 10. The CDR3 loop reads CASSLQGNVDTIYF. The CDR3 nucleotides read TGTGCCAGCAGTTTACAGGGGAACGTGGACACCATATATTTT.

This clonotype was observed many times. CDR3 in DNA: TGCAGCGTTGAGCGGCAGGATTTGGGGGGCTACACCTTC. This encodes CSVERQDLGGYTF. This chain connects TRBV29-1 to TRBJ1-2; D remains unclear. Germline V gene data show CDR1 as SQVTM and CDR2 as ANQGSEA. Trimming cost V 3 bases and J 8 bases, with 16 bases left between them. This CDR3 comprises 13 residues.

This clonotype was recorded many times. The chain carries TRBV27 and TRBJ2-1; D remains ambiguous. Germline V CDR1 and CDR2: MNHEY, SMNVEV (reference sequence). The V end was cut by 6 bases, the J end by 8 bases, with 14 bases between. The CDR3 has 13 residues. This CDR3 is CASRQTGRDEQFF. The CDR3 coding sequence is TGTGCCAGCAGACAGACGGGCCGGGATGAGCAGTTCTTC.

This clonotype has at least ten counts. J is TRBJ2-2 and V is TRBV7-6; weak D call: TRBD1 (5 bases). This CDR3 is 15 amino acids long. V dropped 5 bases and J dropped 7 bases, with 17 bases sitting between them. Germline assignment: CDR1 SGHVS and CDR2 FNYEAQ. The CDR3 nucleotides read TGTGCCAGCAGCCCCGAAGTGTTGGGGCTCGGGGAGCTGTTTTTT. Translated: CASSPEVLGLGELFF.

This clonotype was found a few times. V usage is TRBV20-1 and J usage is TRBJ2-2; TRBD2 matches 11 bases. This CDR3 spans 16 amino acids. In germline, CDR1 is DFQATT, CDR2 SNEGSKA (reference sequence). J lost 3 bases, V lost 0 bases, and 3 bases had no gene match. This CDR3 is CSARDQLAGDTGELFF. The CDR3, as DNA: TGCAGTGCTAGAGATCAACTAGCGGGAGACACCGGGGAGCTGTTTTTT.

This clonotype has ten or more counts. The rearrangement joins TRBV12-3 or TRBV12-4 to TRBJ2-1, with unresolved D. The CDR3 length is 14 residues. Trimming took off 1 base at V and 4 bases at J, with 8 bases between the two ends. Here the CDR3 reads CASSLGAVYNEQFF. CDR3 bases: TGTGCCAGCAGTTTAGGGGCGGTATACAATGAGCAGTTCTTC.

This clonotype has ten or more counts. The chain carries TRBV12-3 or TRBV12-4 and TRBJ1-2, with a weak D call TRBD1 (6 bases). V was trimmed by 5 bases and J by 3 bases, leaving 10 bases between them. The CDR3 is 13 residues long. The CDR3 DNA reads as TGTGCCAGCAGTCCAGGGGACCACTATGGCTACACCTTC. Amino acids: CASSPGDHYGYTF.